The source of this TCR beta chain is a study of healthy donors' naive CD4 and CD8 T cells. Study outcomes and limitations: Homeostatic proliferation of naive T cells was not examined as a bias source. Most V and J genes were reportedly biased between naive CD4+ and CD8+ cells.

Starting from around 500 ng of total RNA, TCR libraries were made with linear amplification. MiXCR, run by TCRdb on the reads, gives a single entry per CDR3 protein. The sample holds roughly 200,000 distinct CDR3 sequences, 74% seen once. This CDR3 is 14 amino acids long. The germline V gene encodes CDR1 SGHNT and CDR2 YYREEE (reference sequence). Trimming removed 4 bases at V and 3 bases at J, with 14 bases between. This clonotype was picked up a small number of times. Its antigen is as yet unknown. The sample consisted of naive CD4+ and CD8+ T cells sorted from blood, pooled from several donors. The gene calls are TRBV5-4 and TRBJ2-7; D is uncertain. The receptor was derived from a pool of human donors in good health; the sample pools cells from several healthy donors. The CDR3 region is CASSPGRNYYEQYF. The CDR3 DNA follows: TGTGCCAGCAGCCCTGGACGGAACTACTACGAGCAGTACTTC.